This is a list of T cell receptor beta chains from one sample in a study of cytomegalovirus exposure and HLA in healthy donors. Clones were sequenced by immunoSEQ multiplex PCR, and TCRdb holds only the in-frame ones, with some missing. The repertoire holds 100,000 or so clones, 60% to 80% seen once, with roughly 9.3% in the top ten. The source material was PBMCs. The receptors shown here come from a male donor in good health and CMV-seropositive. The conserved cysteine and the conserved F or W are not part of the CDR3 here.

J	V	CDR3
TRBJ2-7	TRBV11-2	ASSLDHQGIYYEQY
TRBJ1-1	TRBV19	ASSALDSTEAF
TRBJ2-7	TRBV7-2	ASSPDLGAYEQY
TRBJ2-7	TRBV7-2	ASSSGGGRGSEQY
TRBJ2-5	TRBV6-1	ASSETTTQY
TRBJ2-2	TRBV7-9	ASSPIAAIGELF
TRBJ2-3	TRBV5-1	ASSSEQGAGDTQY
TRBJ2-5	TRBV9	ASSVEPSGKETQY
TRBJ2-5	TRBV28	ASITTGGGRDGETQY
TRBJ2-5	TRBV20-1	SAARETQY
TRBJ2-7	TRBV7-2	ASSLLGGDSYEQY
TRBJ2-7	TRBV5-1	ASSFRGELYEQY
TRBJ2-2	TRBV4-1	ASSSVGQGTWGGELF
TRBJ2-5	TRBV4-3	ASSNRDRSGETQY
TRBJ2-1	TRBV4-3	ASSQDTSRNEQF
TRBJ2-7	TRBV5-6	ASSLTGAYEQY
TRBJ2-6	TRBV9	ASSPTLGGQFSGANVLT
TRBJ2-1	TRBV7-2	ASSLTRTGYNEQF